The source of this TCR beta chain is a study of cytomegalovirus exposure and HLA in healthy donors. Study details: Findings of an earlier analysis included 117 million unique TCR beta sequences from roughly 180 million T cells.

Remarks on this clone: Its antigen remains unidentified.

Study findings and constraints: Cytomegalovirus status was reportedly diagnosed by the classifier with high sensitivity and specificity. A few CMV-associated chains proved CMV antigen-specific in vitro. Some TCR beta chains (164 of them) were listed as cytomegalovirus-associated.

In germline, CDR1 is ENHRY, CDR2 SYGVKD. The CDR3 is 15 residues long. The V gene end was trimmed by 6 bases and the J gene end by 1 base; junction bases not matched to a gene: 3. In the PCR, 60 Vbeta and 13 Jbeta primers were used. The method was immunoSEQ multiplex PCR; TCRdb's version includes in-frame clones alone and lacks a portion of them. The sample includes over 100,000 clones, around three quarters of them seen just once. This receptor was identified in a female donor in good health and CMV-seronegative. Material for sequencing was PBMCs. This chain uses TRBV10-3 with TRBJ2-1; the match to TRBD2 covers 10 bases. The DNA of the CDR3 is TGTGCCATCAGGGAACTAGCGGGGTCCTACAATGAGCAGTTCTTC. This translates into CAIRELAGSYNEQFF.